The next 25 T cell receptor beta chains were all read from a single sample in a study of T cells in Graves' hyperthyroidism and ophthalmopathy. TCR beta CDR3 sequences were amplified from RNA transcripts. Using the HTBI primer set, a first-round RT-PCR was run on the TCR CDR3. TCRdb fed the multiplex PCR reads into MiXCR, producing one record per CDR3 protein. The sample lists roughly 400,000 distinct CDR3 sequences; around an eighth were seen once. Material: blood. These TCRs come from a man between 45 and 60 years old with Graves' ophthalmopathy.

This clonotype has at least ten counts. The chain has TRBV2 and TRBJ1-1, with 8 bases matching TRBD1. Germline V gives CDR1 SNHLY, CDR2 FYNNEI. The CDR3 is 13 amino acids. After removal of 9 bases from V and 2 bases from J, the junction contained 5 bases not matched to a gene. This chain's CDR3 is CARHRGANTEAFF. The CDR3 DNA reads as TGTGCCAGGCACAGGGGGGCCAACACTGAAGCTTTCTTT.

This clonotype was counted ten times or more. The chain carries TRBV7-2 and TRBJ1-2; the match to TRBD1 covers 10 bases. With V trimmed by 6 bases and J by 3 bases, 10 bases remained unmatched. CDR3 length: 16 amino acids. Looked up from germline, CDR1 is SGHTA and CDR2 is FQGNSA. In DNA, the CDR3 is TGTGCCAGCAGGAAATACCAGGGACAGGGGTACTATGGCTACACCTTC. Encoded protein: CASRKYQGQGYYGYTF. Based on the CDR3 plus reference TRBV7-2 and TRBJ1-2, the full variable domain is GAGVSQSPSNKVTEKGKDVELRCDPISGHTALYWYRQSLGQGLEFLIYFQGNSAPDKSGLPSDRFSAERTGGSVSTLTIQRTQQEDSAVYLCASRKYQGQGYYGYTFGSGTRLTVV.

V usage is TRBV5-1 and J usage is TRBJ2-7; TRBD2 matches 7 bases. The CDR3 sequence is 15 residues long. J was trimmed by 7 bases and V by 2 bases; bases with no gene match: 12. From germline, CDR1 is SGHRS and CDR2 YFSETQ. The CDR3 nucleotides are TGCGCCAGCAGCTTTGGGGTTGCGGGAGTGAGTGAGCAGTACTTC. Protein sequence: CASSFGVAGVSEQYF.

This clonotype was observed a few times. The V and J genes are TRBV2 and TRBJ2-3; TRBD2 is a possible D gene (6 bases). The CDR3 spans 15 residues. V was cut by 1 base and J by 4 bases, with 12 bases left in between. Germline-derived CDR1 and CDR2 are SNHLY and FYNNEI. CDR3 region: CASSEDGGRADTQYF. The CDR3 region has the DNA TGTGCCAGCAGTGAAGACGGGGGAAGGGCAGATACGCAGTATTTT.

This clonotype was detected many times. This sequence joins TRBV27 and TRBJ1-1, with a possible D match to TRBD1 (6 bases). The CDR3 runs to 16 residues. Germline lookup yields CDR1 MNHEY and CDR2 SMNVEV (reference sequence). Trimming removed 1 base at V and 2 bases at J, with 14 bases between. This CDR3 is CASSLLNRVPNTEAFF. The CDR3 coding sequence is TGTGCCAGCAGTTTATTGAACAGGGTCCCTAACACTGAAGCTTTCTTT.

The J gene is TRBJ2-7, the V gene TRBV11-3; D may be TRBD1 (5 bases). Germline loops: CDR1 SGHNT, CDR2 YENEEA. This CDR3 region has 16 residues. V was clipped by 1 base and J by 0 bases, with 13 bases between them. CDR3 in amino acids: CASSLGAGPSSYEQYF. DNA of the CDR3: TGTGCCAGCAGCTTAGGAGCAGGGCCAAGCTCCTACGAGCAGTACTTC.

A few counts support this clonotype. The DNA for the CDR3 is TGTGCCAGCAGTTTACACCAGAACACTGAAGCTTTCTTT. Protein product: CASSLHQNTEAFF. The chain carries TRBV12-3 or TRBV12-4 and TRBJ1-1; no reliable D call. V lost 2 bases and J 1 base, leaving 5 bases between the germline ends. The CDR3 is 13 amino acids.

This chain connects TRBV6-1 to TRBJ2-7; TRBD1 or TRBD2 may be the D gene (6 bases each). The CDR3 has 13 residues. The V end was cut by 7 bases, the J end by 4 bases, with 14 bases between. Germline loops: CDR1 MNHNS, CDR2 SASEGT. CDR3 coding DNA: TGTGCCAGCATGGGGGCGGGACAATACGAGCAGTACTTC. Protein sequence: CASMGAGQYEQYF.

This clonotype was found once. The chain couples TRBV29-1 to TRBJ2-7; D is uncertain. V gave up 2 bases and J gave up 6 bases, with 8 bases separating them. Germline CDR1 is SQVTM and CDR2 is ANQGSEA. CDR3 length: 11 amino acids. The CDR3 reads CSVERYGEQYF. Here the CDR3 DNA reads TGCAGCGTTGAACGGTACGGCGAGCAGTACTTC.

There are many counts of this clonotype. The CDR3 sequence is CAISLGTSRNTGELFF. CDR3 DNA: TGTGCCATCAGTCTAGGGACTAGCCGAAACACCGGGGAGCTGTTTTTT. The chain employs TRBV10-3 and TRBJ2-2; 9 nucleotides line up with TRBD2. The germline CDR1 and CDR2 sequences are ENHRY and SYGVKD. V dropped 5 bases and J dropped 2; count of bases not matched to a gene: 6. The CDR3 sequence is 16 residues long.

This clonotype was found many times. This chain links TRBV11-2 with TRBJ2-7; 7 bases agree with TRBD1. The germline V gene encodes CDR1 SGHAT and CDR2 FQNNGV. The CDR3 spans 17 residues. V dropped 3 bases and J dropped 3; count of bases not matched to a gene: 14. In nucleotides, the CDR3 is TGTGCCAGCAGCTTGAGGACAGGCCTAACCACCCTCTACGAGCAGTACTTC. This sequence encodes CASSLRTGLTTLYEQYF. Full variable domain (outside the CDR3, taken from reference TRBV11-2 and TRBJ2-7): EAGVAQSPRYKIIEKRQSVAFWCNPISGHATLYWYQQILGQGPKLLIQFQNNGVVDDSQLPKDRFSAERLKGVDSTLKIQPAKLEDSAVYLCASSLRTGLTTLYEQYFGPGTRLTVT.

This clonotype was detected many times. The chain recombines TRBV19 with TRBJ1-4, with 7 bases matching TRBD1. Germline CDR1 is LNHDA and CDR2 is SQIVND (reference sequence). The trim removed 4 bases at V and 8 bases at J, leaving 7 bases unmatched. CDR3 length equals 14 residues. The CDR3 protein is CASSTDGGGEKLFF. CDR3 in DNA: TGTGCCAGTAGTACCGACGGAGGGGGCGAAAAACTGTTTTTT.

Ten or more counts support this clonotype. V gene TRBV5-1 combines with J gene TRBJ2-5; 10 nucleotides line up with TRBD2. With V trimmed by 0 bases and J by 5 bases, 4 bases remained unmatched. The CDR3 sequence is 15 residues long. The germline gives CDR1 SGHRS, CDR2 YFSETQ. The CDR3 DNA reads as TGCGCCAGCAGCTTGGGGACTAGCGGTCCCGAGACCCAGTACTTC. Translation gives CASSLGTSGPETQYF.

This clonotype was observed a handful of times. The gene calls are TRBV5-1 and TRBJ2-6, with D hard to call. Trimming left V 0 bases short and J 0 bases short, with 13 bases between. Germline V gene data show CDR1 as SGHRS and CDR2 as YFSETQ. CDR3 length equals 18 residues. In nucleotides, the CDR3 is TGCGCCAGCAGCTTGGATTCGAGTATCTTCTCTGGGGCCAACGTCCTGACTTTC. Its protein is CASSLDSSIFSGANVLTF.

The chain couples TRBV6-1 to TRBJ2-3; D is undetermined. This CDR3 has 13 residues. Between the trimmed V and J ends, which lost 7 bases and 3 bases, there was a span of 11 bases. Germline values: CDR1 MNHNS, CDR2 SASEGT. CDR3: CASIKSGTDTQYF. The CDR3 DNA sequence: TGTGCCAGCATCAAGTCGGGTACAGATACGCAGTATTTT.

The chain uses TRBV7-9 and TRBJ2-2; tentatively, D is TRBD2 (6 bases). The CDR3 is made up of 15 amino acids. Germline V gives CDR1 SEHNR, CDR2 FQNEAQ (reference sequence). V dropped 8 bases and J dropped 3 bases, with 16 bases sitting between them. The CDR3 DNA follows: TGTGCCAGCCCGCCTGCAGGGAGGTACACCGGGGAGCTGTTTTTT. It translates to CASPPAGRYTGELFF.

The rearrangement uses TRBV7-6 and TRBJ2-5; D gene uncertain. Germline V gene data show CDR1 as SGHVS and CDR2 as FNYEAQ. Trimming stripped 1 base from V and 4 bases from J, with 10 bases between. The CDR3 spans 14 residues. The CDR3 bases are TGTGCCAGCAGCTTAGTGGCCCCTGGAGAGACCCAGTACTTC. Amino acids: CASSLVAPGETQYF.

This clonotype was seen many times. For the CDR3, the DNA is TGTGCCAGCAGTTCCTATGCTGAATCCTACGAGCAGTACTTC. Its translation is CASSSYAESYEQYF. V usage is TRBV11-2 and J usage is TRBJ2-7; the D is unclear. The germline gives CDR1 SGHAT, CDR2 FQNNGV. The CDR3 covers 14 residues. V lost 6 bases to trimming and J lost 1 base, with 13 bases between them.

This clonotype was found many times. The J gene is TRBJ2-5, the V gene TRBV7-2, with D unresolved. The CDR3 is 12 residues long. Germline V gene data show CDR1 as SGHTA and CDR2 as FQGNSA. V was trimmed by 1 base and J by 3 bases, leaving 3 bases between them. CDR3 amino acids: CASSLGEETQYF. The CDR3 nucleotides are TGTGCCAGCAGCTTAGGAGAAGAGACCCAGTACTTC.

This clonotype was counted between two and nine times. V gene TRBV6-1 combines with J gene TRBJ2-5; 7 positions agree with TRBD1. The CDR3 has 10 residues. The germline V gene has CDR1 MNHNS and CDR2 SASEGT. The V segment lost 6 bases and the J segment 14 bases; nucleotides outside the gene matches: 6. The CDR3 here is CASSRDSRYF. CDR3 bases: TGTGCCAGCAGCCGGGACAGTCGTTACTTC.

This clonotype was detected many times. The J gene is TRBJ2-1, the V gene TRBV3-1, with TRBD1 identical over 7 bases. Germline lookup yields CDR1 LGHDT and CDR2 YNNKEL (reference sequence). CDR3 size: 16 residues. The V gene end was trimmed by 3 bases and the J gene end by 2 bases; junction bases not matched to a gene: 7. In DNA form, the CDR3 reads TGTGCCAGCAGCCACGACGACAGGGTCCCCTACAATGAGCAGTTCTTC. This translates into CASSHDDRVPYNEQFF.

This clonotype came up many times. The chain is built from TRBV28 and TRBJ1-5; possibly TRBD1 for D (5 bases). The CDR3 is 17 amino acids. The germline V gene has CDR1 MDHEN and CDR2 SYDVKM. Trimming removed 2 bases from V and 0 bases from J, with 14 bases in between. The CDR3 nucleotides read TGTGCCAGCAGTTTAGCCACAGGCCACGCTAGCAATCAGCCCCAGCATTTT. Encoded protein: CASSLATGHASNQPQHF.

Ten or more counts support this clonotype. This chain links TRBV28 with TRBJ1-4; possibly TRBD1 for D (6 bases). Looked up from germline, CDR1 is MDHEN and CDR2 is SYDVKM. This CDR3 spans 16 amino acids. Trimming pared 6 bases from V and 3 bases from J, leaving 17 bases between. The CDR3 loop reads CASRKGGFWANEKLFF. In DNA form, the CDR3 reads TGTGCCAGCAGAAAAGGGGGGTTTTGGGCTAATGAAAAACTGTTTTTT.

The sample holds many counts of this clonotype. J is TRBJ1-1 and V is TRBV29-1; TRBD1 is a possible D gene (6 bases). Germline CDR1 is SQVTM and CDR2 is ANQGSEA. CDR3 length: 14 residues. Trimming took off 7 bases at V and 1 base at J, with 16 bases between the two ends. The chain's CDR3 is CSAHRQGRNTEAFF. The CDR3, as DNA: TGCAGCGCTCACCGGCAGGGGAGGAACACTGAAGCTTTCTTT. Using reference TRBV29-1 and TRBJ1-1 for the parts outside the CDR3, the full variable domain is SAVISQKPSRDICQRGTSLTIQCQVDSQVTMMFWYRQQPGQSLTLIATANQGSEATYESGFVIDKFPISRPNLTFSTLTVSNMSPEDSSIYLCSAHRQGRNTEAFFGQGTRLTVV.

The V gene is TRBV7-8, the J gene TRBJ2-7; 7 bases are shared with TRBD1. This CDR3 is 14 amino acids long. Unmatched junction bases numbered 9, after V lost 3 bases and J lost 7 bases. The germline CDR1 and CDR2 sequences are SGHVS and FQNEAQ. The CDR3 protein is CASSFDRESAEQYF. The DNA for the CDR3 is TGTGCCAGCAGCTTCGACAGGGAAAGTGCAGAGCAGTACTTC. Drawing the rest from reference TRBV7-8 and TRBJ2-7, the complete variable domain is GAGVSQSPRYKVAKRGQDVALRCDPISGHVSLFWYQQALGQGPEFLTYFQNEAQLDKSGLPSDRFFAERPEGSVSTLKIQRTQQEDSAVYLCASSFDRESAEQYFGPGTRLTVT.